The 17 T cell receptor beta chains below come from one sample, sequenced in a study of T cell responses to AZD1222 COVID-19 vaccine. The assay was immunoSEQ multiplex PCR, and TCRdb's table has in-frame clones only and misses some. In the table there are about 150,000 clones, 85% to 90% of which are singletons. The source material was peripheral blood, sampled on day 0 of MenACWY control vaccination. These receptors were collected from an adult in good health.

The rearrangement uses TRBV7-3 and TRBJ1-1, with a weak D call TRBD1 (5 bases). The germline V and J ends were trimmed by 2 bases and 7 bases, with 11 bases remaining between them. This CDR3 has 13 amino acids. Germline lookup yields CDR1 SGHTA and CDR2 FQGTGA. The CDR3 is CASSLFPRGEAFF. CDR3 coding DNA: TGTGCCAGCAGCTTATTTCCTAGGGGTGAAGCTTTCTTT.

This chain connects TRBV2 to TRBJ1-5; tentative D call: TRBD1 (5 bases). Trimming took 2 bases from V and 12 from J, leaving 8 bases between them. This CDR3 has 11 amino acids. The germline CDR1 and CDR2 sequences are SNHLY and FYNNEI. The DNA for the CDR3 is TGTGCCAGCAGTGAACTGGGGGTCCAGCATTTT. Its protein is CASSELGVQHF.

The chain couples TRBV29-1 to TRBJ1-1; D perhaps matches TRBD1 (5 bases). CDR1 and CDR2 from the germline V gene are SQVTM and ANQGSEA. This CDR3 is 11 amino acids long. The CDR3 coding sequence is TGCTCCCTTGGTGGGGGCACTGAAGCTTTCTTT. This encodes CSLGGGTEAFF.

The chain combines TRBV21-1 with TRBJ2-4; the table's D call, TRBD2, was not checked against the DNA. TRBV21-1 is recorded as a pseudogene. There are 17 residues in the CDR3. The CDR3, as DNA: TGTGCCAGCAGCAAAGGGGGGGTCCCCCCCGCCAAAAACATTCAGTACTTC. This translates into CASSKGGVPPAKNIQYF.

This chain uses TRBV5-5 with TRBJ1-1; no firm D call. Per germline, CDR1 SGHKS and CDR2 YYEKEE (reference sequence). Trimming took 0 bases from V and 2 from J, leaving 8 bases between them. CDR3 length equals 14 residues. CDR3 sequence: CASSLEQSNTEAFF. CDR3 in DNA: TGTGCCAGCAGCTTGGAACAAAGTAACACTGAAGCTTTCTTT.

This clone was recorded once. The J gene is TRBJ1-2, the V gene TRBV28; D unresolved. Germline V lookup: CDR1 MDHEN, CDR2 SYDVKM. The CDR3 is made up of 11 amino acids. Trimming removed 4 bases from V and 14 bases from J, with 14 bases in between. The CDR3 coding sequence is TGTGCCAGCAGTTCCCTGGCAGAGGGAACCTTC. Its translation: CASSSLAEGTF.

The chain combines TRBV7-2 with TRBJ1-3, with TRBD1 matching over 7 bases. The CDR3 is 15 residues long. Trimming cost V 2 bases and J 4 bases; bases outside gene matches: 5. Looked up from germline, CDR1 is SGHTA and CDR2 is FQGNSA. The CDR3 DNA reads TGTGCCAGCAGCTTAATGCTAGGGGGCGGAAACACCATATATTTT. Amino acids: CASSLMLGGGNTIYF. Full variable domain (remainder filled in from reference TRBV7-2 and TRBJ1-3): GAGVSQSPSNKVTEKGKDVELRCDPISGHTALYWYRQSLGQGLEFLIYFQGNSAPDKSGLPSDRFSAERTGGSVSTLTIQRTQQEDSAVYLCASSLMLGGGNTIYFGEGSWLTVV.

J is TRBJ2-4 and V is TRBV19; possibly TRBD2 for D (6 bases). Looked up from germline, CDR1 is LNHDA and CDR2 is SQIVND (reference sequence). The length of the CDR3 is 14 residues. Deletions cut 5 bases from V and 0 bases from J, with 8 bases between. CDR3 DNA: TGTGCCAGTAGTGCGGGACTAGCCAAAAACATTCAGTACTTC. Translation gives CASSAGLAKNIQYF. Supplemented by reference TRBV19 and TRBJ2-4, the full variable domain reads DGGITQSPKYLFRKEGQNVTLSCEQNLNHDAMYWYRQDPGQGLRLIYYSQIVNDFQKGDIAEGYSVSREKKESFPLTVTSAQKNPTAFYLCASSAGLAKNIQYFGAGTRLSVL.

The CDR3 DNA is TGCGCCAGCAGCTTCTTCCCGACAGGGTCCAACCCAAGCTCTGGAAACACCATATATTTT. Its translation: CASSFFPTGSNPSSGNTIYF. The V call is TRBV5-1, the J call TRBJ1-3; 7 nucleotides agree with TRBD1. In germline, CDR1 is SGHRS, CDR2 YFSETQ. The V and J ends lost 2 bases and 0 bases, in that order; junction bases with no gene match: 17. The CDR3 spans 20 residues.

This clone was observed a few times. The chain has TRBV19 and TRBJ1-1; 10 bases are a match to TRBD1. Germline V gene lookup returns CDR1 LNHDA and CDR2 SQIVND (reference sequence). With V trimmed by 6 bases and J by 1 base, 2 bases remained unmatched. The CDR3 contains 14 residues. CDR3 amino acids: CASSDRGQNTEAFF. The CDR3, as DNA: TGTGCCAGTAGCGACAGGGGGCAGAACACTGAAGCTTTCTTT.

The chain carries TRBV10-1 and TRBJ1-2; 9 bases are a match to TRBD1. CDR1 WNHNN and CDR2 SYGVQD come from the germline V gene (reference sequence). Trimming at V came to 5 bases and at J to 7 bases, leaving 14 bases not matched to a gene. CDR3 length: 16 amino acids. The CDR3 bases are TGCGCCAGCAGTAAGATCCTCGGACAGGGGACCGCTGGCTACACCTTC. Translation gives CASSKILGQGTAGYTF.

V is TRBV4-1 and J is TRBJ2-2; 9 bases are shared with TRBD2. The V segment lost 5 bases and the J segment 2 bases; nucleotides outside the gene matches: 6. The CDR3 is 16 amino acids. Germline lookup yields CDR1 MGHRA and CDR2 YSYEKL. The CDR3 DNA is TGCGCCAGCAGCTTCAGCGGGGGGACAAACACCGGGGAGCTGTTTTTT. This sequence encodes CASSFSGGTNTGELFF.

This clone was detected once. V and J are TRBV30 and TRBJ1-2, with a tentative D call TRBD1 (6 bases). CDR1 is GTSNPN and CDR2 is SVGIG in the germline V gene (reference sequence). CDR3 size: 12 residues. CDR3 loop: CASTRGLYGYTF. The CDR3 DNA reads TGTGCTTCTACCAGGGGCCTCTATGGCTACACCTTC.

The rearrangement links TRBV10-3 to TRBJ2-1; the match to TRBD1 covers 9 bases. Germline lookup yields CDR1 ENHRY and CDR2 SYGVKD. This CDR3 contains 13 residues. V trimming: 10 bases; J trimming: 8 bases; junction bases outside the gene matches: 9. CDR3: CATGQGTLYEQFF. The CDR3 DNA follows: TGTGCCACCGGACAGGGGACTCTCTATGAGCAGTTCTTC.

The V call is TRBV5-4, the J call TRBJ2-5; TRBD1 aligns across 7 bases. CDR1 SGHNT and CDR2 YYREEE come from the germline V gene (reference sequence). The CDR3 is 17 residues long. Trimming took 5 bases from V and 0 from J; bases not matched to a gene: 13. This chain's CDR3 is CASSSRLGTAYQETQYF. In nucleotides, the CDR3 is TGTGCCAGCAGTTCCCGCCTTGGGACAGCGTACCAAGAGACCCAGTACTTC.

The rearrangement joins TRBV19 to TRBJ2-2; 9 positions match TRBD2. CDR3 length equals 17 residues. Germline V CDR1 and CDR2: LNHDA, SQIVND (reference sequence). V lost 7 bases, J lost 6 bases, and 15 bases stayed unmatched. Written as DNA, the CDR3 is TGTGCCAGTACCCTCCCGCGGCGGGAGGGACGCTCCGGGGAGCTGTTTTTT. It is translated as CASTLPRREGRSGELFF.

Points on this clone: A read error may produce the germline difference seen at one junction end. The V call is TRBV11-2, the J call TRBJ2-1, with TRBD2 matching over 7 bases. Per germline, CDR1 SGHAT and CDR2 FQNNGV. CDR3 length equals 15 residues. The CDR3 coding sequence is TGTGCCAGCAGCTTCGGACTAGTCTCCCACAATGAGCAGTTCTTC. As protein: CASSFGLVSHNEQFF.